Sequencing of this T cell receptor (beta chain) was carried out in a study of cytomegalovirus exposure and HLA in healthy donors. A note on this clone: Its target is unknown.

It was with 60 Vbeta and 13 Jbeta primers that the PCR ran. The repertoire was sequenced with immunoSEQ multiplex PCR; TCRdb's copy has only in-frame clones and lacks some. The sample lists around 120,000 clones, approximately 15% seen once, with roughly 2% in the top ten. Findings of the study overall: Researchers reportedly found TCR beta sequences accurately predicted most subjects' HLA-A and HLA-B alleles. When a later analysis was performed, an Asian-associated ancestry cluster reportedly had fewer N-insertions than the approximately 690-donor mean. Some TCR beta chains (164 of them) were listed as cytomegalovirus-associated. Confirmation in vitro established that three CMV-associated chains were specific for CMV antigens.

Trimming shortened V by 4 bases and J by 0 bases, and 14 bases separated the two germline ends. CDR1 and CDR2 (germline): SGHKS, YYEKEE (reference sequence). CDR3 length: 16 residues. The sample taken for sequencing was PBMCs. The chain has TRBV5-5 and TRBJ1-3, with a possible D match to TRBD1 (5 bases). The TCR originated in a woman aged 18-29 years in good health and CMV-seronegative. The CDR3 bases are TGTGCCAGCAGCGTGGAAGGGGCCTCCTCTGGAAACACCATATATTTT. Its protein is CASSVEGASSGNTIYF.